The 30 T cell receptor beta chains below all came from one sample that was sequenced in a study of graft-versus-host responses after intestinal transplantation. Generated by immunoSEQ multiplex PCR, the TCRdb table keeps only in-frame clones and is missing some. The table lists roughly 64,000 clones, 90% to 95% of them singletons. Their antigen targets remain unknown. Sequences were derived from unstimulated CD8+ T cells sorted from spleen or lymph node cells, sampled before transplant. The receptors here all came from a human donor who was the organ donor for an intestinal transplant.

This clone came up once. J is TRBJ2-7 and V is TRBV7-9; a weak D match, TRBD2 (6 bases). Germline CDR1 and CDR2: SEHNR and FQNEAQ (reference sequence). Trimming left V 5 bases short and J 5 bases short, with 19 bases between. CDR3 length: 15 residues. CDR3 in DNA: TGTGCCAGCAGCCCAGGGATTACTAGCCTCCACGAGCAGTACTTC. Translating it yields CASSPGITSLHEQYF.

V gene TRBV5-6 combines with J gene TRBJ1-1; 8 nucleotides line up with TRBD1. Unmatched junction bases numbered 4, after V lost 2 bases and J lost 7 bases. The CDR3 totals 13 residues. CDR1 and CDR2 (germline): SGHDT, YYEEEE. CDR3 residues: CASSFGTGYEAFF. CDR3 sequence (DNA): TGTGCCAGCAGCTTTGGGACAGGCTATGAAGCTTTCTTT. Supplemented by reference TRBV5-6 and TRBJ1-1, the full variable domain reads DAGVTQSPTHLIKTRGQQVTLRCSPKSGHDTVSWYQQALGQGPQFIFQYYEEEERQRGNFPDRFSGHQFPNYSSELNVNALLLGDSALYLCASSFGTGYEAFFGQGTRLTVV.

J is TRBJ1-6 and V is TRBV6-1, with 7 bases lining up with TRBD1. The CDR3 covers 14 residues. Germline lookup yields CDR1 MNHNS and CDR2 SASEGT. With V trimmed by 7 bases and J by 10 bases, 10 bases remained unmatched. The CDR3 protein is CASTLDRAGSPLHF. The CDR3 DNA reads TGTGCCAGCACCCTAGACAGGGCGGGGTCACCCCTCCACTTT.

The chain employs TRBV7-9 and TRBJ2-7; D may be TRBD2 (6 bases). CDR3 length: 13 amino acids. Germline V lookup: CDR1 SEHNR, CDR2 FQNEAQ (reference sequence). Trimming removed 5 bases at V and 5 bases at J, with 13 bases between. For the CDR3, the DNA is TGTGCCAGCAGCCACCCGGGGAGGAACGAGCAGTACTTC. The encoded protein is CASSHPGRNEQYF.

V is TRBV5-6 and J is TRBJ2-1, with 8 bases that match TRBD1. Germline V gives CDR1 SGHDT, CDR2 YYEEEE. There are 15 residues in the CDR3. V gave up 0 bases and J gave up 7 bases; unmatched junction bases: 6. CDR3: CASSLGTGTGNEQFF. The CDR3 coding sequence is TGTGCCAGCAGCTTGGGGACAGGGACTGGGAATGAGCAGTTCTTC. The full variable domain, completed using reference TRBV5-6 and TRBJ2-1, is DAGVTQSPTHLIKTRGQQVTLRCSPKSGHDTVSWYQQALGQGPQFIFQYYEEEERQRGNFPDRFSGHQFPNYSSELNVNALLLGDSALYLCASSLGTGTGNEQFFGPGTRLTVL.

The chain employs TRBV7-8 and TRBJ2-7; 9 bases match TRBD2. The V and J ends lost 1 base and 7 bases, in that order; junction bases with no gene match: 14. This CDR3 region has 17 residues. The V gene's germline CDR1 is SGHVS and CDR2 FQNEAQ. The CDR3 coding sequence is TGTGCCAGCAGCTTAGGGCCAGCGGGAGGTCTTTCGAGGGAGCAGTACTTC. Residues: CASSLGPAGGLSREQYF.

DNA of the CDR3: TGTGCCAGTAGTATAGGCCTAGGGAGTGAGCAGTACTTC. It encodes CASSIGLGSEQYF. The V call is TRBV19, the J call TRBJ2-5, with D perhaps TRBD2 (5 bases). Trimming removed 1 base at V and 11 bases at J, with 14 bases between. The CDR3 has 13 amino acids. From germline, CDR1 is LNHDA and CDR2 SQIVND (reference sequence). Together with reference TRBV19 and TRBJ2-5, the CDR3 gives the full variable domain: DGGITQSPKYLFRKEGQNVTLSCEQNLNHDAMYWYRQDPGQGLRLIYYSQIVNDFQKGDIAEGYSVSREKKESFPLTVTSAQKNPTAFYLCASSIGLGSEQYFGPGTRLLVL.

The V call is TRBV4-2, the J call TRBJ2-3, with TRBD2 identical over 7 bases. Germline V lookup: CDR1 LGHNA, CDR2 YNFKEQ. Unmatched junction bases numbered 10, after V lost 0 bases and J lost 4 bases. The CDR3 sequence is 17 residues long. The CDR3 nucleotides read TGTGCCAGCAGCCAAGAATGGGGAGGGAGTAGCGCAGATACGCAGTATTTT. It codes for CASSQEWGGSSADTQYF.

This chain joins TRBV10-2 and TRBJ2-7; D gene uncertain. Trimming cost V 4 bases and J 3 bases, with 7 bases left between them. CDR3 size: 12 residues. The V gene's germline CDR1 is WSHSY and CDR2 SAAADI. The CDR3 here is CASSASSYEQYF. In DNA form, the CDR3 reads TGCGCCAGCAGTGCCTCCAGCTACGAGCAGTACTTC.

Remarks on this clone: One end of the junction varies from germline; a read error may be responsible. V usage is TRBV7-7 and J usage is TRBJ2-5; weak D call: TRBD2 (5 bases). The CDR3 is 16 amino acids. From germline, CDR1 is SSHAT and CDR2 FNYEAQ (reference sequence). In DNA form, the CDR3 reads TGTGCTAGCAGCGGTCGGATTGGGGTCGGGATAGAGACCCAGTACTTC. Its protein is CASSGRIGVGIETQYF.

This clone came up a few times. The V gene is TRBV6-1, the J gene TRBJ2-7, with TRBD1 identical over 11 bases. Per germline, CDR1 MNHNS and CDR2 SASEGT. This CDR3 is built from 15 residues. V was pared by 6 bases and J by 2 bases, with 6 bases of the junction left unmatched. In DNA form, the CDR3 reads TGTGCCAGCAGGAGGACAGGGGGCGCCCCCTACGAGCAGTACTTC. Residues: CASRRTGGAPYEQYF.

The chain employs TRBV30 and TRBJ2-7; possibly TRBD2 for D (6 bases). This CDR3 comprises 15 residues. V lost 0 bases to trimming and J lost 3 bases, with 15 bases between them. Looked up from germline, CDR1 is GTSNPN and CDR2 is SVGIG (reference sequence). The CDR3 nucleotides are TGTGCCTGGAGTGTACCCGGGACTTGGCTCTACGAGCAGTACTTC. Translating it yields CAWSVPGTWLYEQYF.

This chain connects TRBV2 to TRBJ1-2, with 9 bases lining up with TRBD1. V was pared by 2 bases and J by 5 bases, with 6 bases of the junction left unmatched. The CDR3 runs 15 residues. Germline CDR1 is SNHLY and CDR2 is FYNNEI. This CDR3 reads CASSERTGERYGYTF. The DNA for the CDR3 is TGTGCCAGCAGTGAAAGGACAGGGGAGCGGTATGGCTACACCTTC.

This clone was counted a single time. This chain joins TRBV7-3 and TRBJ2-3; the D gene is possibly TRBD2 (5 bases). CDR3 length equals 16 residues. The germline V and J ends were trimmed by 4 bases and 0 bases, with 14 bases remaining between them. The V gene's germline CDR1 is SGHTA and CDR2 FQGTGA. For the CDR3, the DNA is TGTGCCAGCAGCTCCCGCTTAGGCGGGAGCACAGATACGCAGTATTTT. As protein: CASSSRLGGSTDTQYF.

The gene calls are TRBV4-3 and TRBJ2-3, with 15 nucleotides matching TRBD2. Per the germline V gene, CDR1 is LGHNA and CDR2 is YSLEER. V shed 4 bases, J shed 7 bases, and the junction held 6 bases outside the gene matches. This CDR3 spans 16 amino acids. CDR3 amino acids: CASSLGLAGGPYTQYF. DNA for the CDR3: TGCGCCAGCAGCCTCGGACTAGCGGGAGGGCCATATACGCAGTATTTT.

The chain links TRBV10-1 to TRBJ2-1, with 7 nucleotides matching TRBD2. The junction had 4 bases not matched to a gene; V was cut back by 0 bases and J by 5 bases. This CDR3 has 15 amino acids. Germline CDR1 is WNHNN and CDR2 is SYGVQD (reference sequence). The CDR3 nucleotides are TGCGCCAGCAGTGAGTCGCGGGAGCGAGACAATGAGCAGTTCTTC. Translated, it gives CASSESRERDNEQFF.

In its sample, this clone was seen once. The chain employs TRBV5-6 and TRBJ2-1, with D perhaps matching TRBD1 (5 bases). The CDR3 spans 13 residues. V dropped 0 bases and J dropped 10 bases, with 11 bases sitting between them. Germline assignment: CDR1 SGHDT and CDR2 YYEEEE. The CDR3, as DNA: TGTGCCAGCAGCTTGGATGGGGCTAGGGAGCAGTTCTTC. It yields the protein CASSLDGAREQFF.

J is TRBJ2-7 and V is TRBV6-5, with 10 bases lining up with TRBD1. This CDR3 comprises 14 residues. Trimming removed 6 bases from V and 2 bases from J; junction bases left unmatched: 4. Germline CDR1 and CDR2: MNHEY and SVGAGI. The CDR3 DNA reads TGTGCCAGCAGCGCCGGGACAGGGGCCTACGAGCAGTACTTC. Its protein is CASSAGTGAYEQYF.

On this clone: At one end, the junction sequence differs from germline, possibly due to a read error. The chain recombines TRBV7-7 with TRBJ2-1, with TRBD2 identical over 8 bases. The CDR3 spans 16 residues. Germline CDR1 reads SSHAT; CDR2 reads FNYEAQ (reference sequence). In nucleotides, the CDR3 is TGTGCTAGCAGCTTAGCGGGACTCAGCTCCTACAATGAGCAGTTCTTC. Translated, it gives CASSLAGLSSYNEQFF.

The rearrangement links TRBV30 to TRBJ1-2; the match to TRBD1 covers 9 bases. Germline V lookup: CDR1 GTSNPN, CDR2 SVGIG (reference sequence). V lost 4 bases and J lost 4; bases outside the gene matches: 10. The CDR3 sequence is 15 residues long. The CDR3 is CAWNSGQGPPYGYTF. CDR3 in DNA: TGTGCCTGGAATTCCGGACAGGGGCCACCCTATGGCTACACCTTC.

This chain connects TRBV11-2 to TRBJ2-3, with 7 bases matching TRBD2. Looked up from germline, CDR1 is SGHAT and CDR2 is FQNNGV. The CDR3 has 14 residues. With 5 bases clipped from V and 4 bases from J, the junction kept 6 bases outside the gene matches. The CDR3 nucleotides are TGTGCCAGCAGCATTACTAGCGATCCAGATACGCAGTATTTT. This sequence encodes CASSITSDPDTQYF.

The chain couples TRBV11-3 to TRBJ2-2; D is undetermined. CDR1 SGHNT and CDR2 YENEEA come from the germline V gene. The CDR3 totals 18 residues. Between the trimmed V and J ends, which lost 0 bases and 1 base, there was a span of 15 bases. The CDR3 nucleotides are TGTGCCAGCAGCTTAGACTCCCCACTTGCGGTGAACACCGGGGAGCTGTTTTTT. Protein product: CASSLDSPLAVNTGELFF. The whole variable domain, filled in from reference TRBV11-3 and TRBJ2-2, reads EAGVVQSPRYKIIEKKQPVAFWCNPISGHNTLYWYLQNLGQGPELLIRYENEEAVDDSQLPKDRFSAERLKGVDSTLKIQPAELGDSAVYLCASSLDSPLAVNTGELFFGEGSRLTVL.

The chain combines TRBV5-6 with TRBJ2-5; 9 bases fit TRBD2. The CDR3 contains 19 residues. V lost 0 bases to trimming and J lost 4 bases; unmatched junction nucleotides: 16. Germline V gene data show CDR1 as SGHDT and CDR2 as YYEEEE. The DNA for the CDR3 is TGTGCCAGCAGCTTGGCGTATTGGGGCGGGAGGGCCGCATTAGAGACCCAGTACTTC. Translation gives CASSLAYWGGRAALETQYF.

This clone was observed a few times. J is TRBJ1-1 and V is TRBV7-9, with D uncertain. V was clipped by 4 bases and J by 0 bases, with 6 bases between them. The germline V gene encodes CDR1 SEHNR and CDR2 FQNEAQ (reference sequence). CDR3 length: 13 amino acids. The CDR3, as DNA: TGTGCCAGCAGCTCCTTAATGAACACTGAAGCTTTCTTT. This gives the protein CASSSLMNTEAFF.

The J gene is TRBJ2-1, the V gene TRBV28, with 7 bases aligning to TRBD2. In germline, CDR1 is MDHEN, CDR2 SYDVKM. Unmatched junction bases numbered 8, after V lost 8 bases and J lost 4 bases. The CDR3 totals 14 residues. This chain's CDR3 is CASGGRGRYNEQFF. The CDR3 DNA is TGTGCCAGCGGCGGGCGGGGGAGATACAATGAGCAGTTCTTC.

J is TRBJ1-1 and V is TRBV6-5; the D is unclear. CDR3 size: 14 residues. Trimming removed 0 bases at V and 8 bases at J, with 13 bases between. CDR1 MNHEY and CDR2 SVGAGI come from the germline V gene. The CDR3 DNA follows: TGTGCCAGCAGTTACTCAAACGTAGGAGGAGAAGCTTTCTTT. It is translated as CASSYSNVGGEAFF.

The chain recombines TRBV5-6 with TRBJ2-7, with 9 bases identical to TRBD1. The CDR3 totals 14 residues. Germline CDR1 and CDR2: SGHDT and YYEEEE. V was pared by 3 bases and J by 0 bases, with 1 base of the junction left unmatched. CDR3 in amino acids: CASSWTGASYEQYF. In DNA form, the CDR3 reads TGTGCCAGCAGCTGGACAGGGGCCTCCTACGAGCAGTACTTC.

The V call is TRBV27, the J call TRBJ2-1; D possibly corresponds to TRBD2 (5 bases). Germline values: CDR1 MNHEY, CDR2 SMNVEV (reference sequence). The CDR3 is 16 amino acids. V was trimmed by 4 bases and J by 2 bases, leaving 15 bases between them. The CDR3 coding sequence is TGTGCCAGCAGTTATCAAAGTCCCGGGACCTACAATGAGCAGTTCTTC. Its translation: CASSYQSPGTYNEQFF.

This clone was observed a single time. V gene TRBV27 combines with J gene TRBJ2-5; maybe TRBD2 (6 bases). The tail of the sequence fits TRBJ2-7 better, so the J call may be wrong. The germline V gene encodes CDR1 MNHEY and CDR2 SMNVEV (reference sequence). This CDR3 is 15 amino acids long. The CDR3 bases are TGTGCCAGCAGTTTATCCGTAGGAGGGATCGGCGAGCAGTACTTC. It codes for CASSLSVGGIGEQYF.

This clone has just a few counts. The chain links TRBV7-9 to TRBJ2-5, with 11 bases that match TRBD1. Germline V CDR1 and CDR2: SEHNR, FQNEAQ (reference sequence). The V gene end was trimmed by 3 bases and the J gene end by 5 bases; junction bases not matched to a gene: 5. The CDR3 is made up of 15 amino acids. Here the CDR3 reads CASSLGQGGRETQYF. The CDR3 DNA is TGTGCCAGCAGCTTGGGACAGGGGGGTAGGGAGACCCAGTACTTC. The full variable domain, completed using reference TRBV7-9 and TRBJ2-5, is DTGVSQNPRHKITKRGQNVTFRCDPISEHNRLYWYRQTLGQGPEFLTYFQNEAQLEKSRLLSDRFSAERPKGSFSTLEIQRTEQGDSAMYLCASSLGQGGRETQYFGPGTRLLVL.